What follows describes a single T cell receptor (beta chain). What it recognizes is unknown. The sample belongs to a study of beta chain features in type 1 diabetes. Study at large: Researchers looked at roughly 110 million sorted cells across all samples. Overall study findings and caveats: TCRB CDR3 length was moderately but significantly reduced in all four CD4+ subsets of Type 1 diabetes patients.

The study reverse transcribed the entire isolated RNA, so it sequenced expressed TCRB transcripts. The assay was immunoSEQ multiplex PCR, and TCRdb's table has in-frame clones only and misses some. Of 620,000 or so clones in the sample, about a sixth were seen once. The sequenced sample consisted of naive CD4+ T cells from blood. This clonotype was obtained from a man in his late teens or twenties in good health.

CDR3 residues: CASSEYRTQPQYF. The DNA for the CDR3 is TGTGCCAGCAGTGAATACAGGACCCAGCCGCAGTATTTT. V and J are TRBV25-1 and TRBJ2-3; D remains unclear. V dropped 0 bases and J dropped 10 bases, with 11 bases sitting between them. Germline assignment: CDR1 MGHDK and CDR2 SYGVNS. The CDR3 spans 13 residues.